This T cell receptor (beta chain) was observed in a study of cytotoxic CD8 clonotypes in ibrutinib-treated CLL. Study in general: The patients comprised roughly 12 relapsed/refractory and 15 treatment-naive cases, approximately 18 IGHV unmutated.

This clone was detected a few times. Its antigen remains unidentified. There are 13 residues in the CDR3. Germline assignment: CDR1 MNHNS and CDR2 SASEGT. Germline trimming cut 7 bases from V and 2 bases from J; bases unmatched to any gene: 3. Generated by immunoSEQ multiplex PCR, the TCRdb table keeps only in-frame clones and is missing some. The sample has about 160,000 clones, more than 75% seen once. Broader study findings: The study found baseline clonality above age-matched healthy donors, tracking circulating CD8+ T-cell counts.

The chain has TRBV6-1 and TRBJ2-3; 7 positions agree with TRBD2. The TCR sequence derives from a human donor with chronic lymphocytic leukemia. The material was PBMCs, obtained after 12 months of ibrutinib treatment. The CDR3 is CASKRDNTDTQYF. In nucleotides, the CDR3 is TGTGCCAGCAAGCGGGATAACACAGATACGCAGTATTTT.